The TCR beta chain under discussion was sequenced for a study of PD-L1 blockade in urothelial cancer. Overall study context: Patients, treated from about 2014 onward, received atezolizumab 1,200 mg intravenously every 3 weeks.

Germline V gene sequence: CDR1 SGHVS, CDR2 FQNEAQ. Trimming stripped 3 bases from V and 1 base from J, with 18 bases between. The CDR3 sequence is 17 residues long. Each PCR had synthetic TCR analog templates added to it as a spike-in. Sequencing used immunoSEQ multiplex PCR; TCRdb keeps in-frame clones, though not all of them. This sample carries roughly 63,000 clones, about 86% of them seen once, and the ten largest clones take under 3.5%. Time point in this sample: pretreatment peripheral blood. This material consisted of PBMCs, taken around atezolizumab (anti-PD-L1) treatment. The chain employs TRBV7-8 and TRBJ1-1; TRBD1 might be the D (5 bases). The receptor was isolated from a man aged 65 to 79 with urothelial cancer. CDR3 in amino acids: CASSFTNTGQANTEAFF. In DNA, the CDR3 is TGTGCCAGCAGCTTCACTAACACAGGTCAAGCGAACACTGAAGCTTTCTTT.